This TCR beta chain was retrieved from a study of blood T cell repertoires in COVID-19. The CDR3 is 13 residues long. Trimming cost V 4 bases and J 9 bases, with 10 bases left between them. The germline gives CDR1 SGHTA, CDR2 FQGNSA. The repertoire was sequenced with immunoSEQ multiplex PCR; TCRdb's copy has only in-frame clones and lacks some. The sample holds under 350,000 clones, around nine tenths seen once. The rearrangement joins TRBV7-2 to TRBJ1-6, with D unclear. The source of this sequence is a man aged 40-55 years with acute or convalescent COVID-19. Specimen: peripheral blood. The chain's CDR3 is CASSSQRRSPLHF. CDR3 DNA sequence: TGTGCCAGCAGCTCGCAGAGGCGTTCACCCCTCCACTTT.